Following are 28 T cell receptor beta chains from one sample sequenced in a study of T cell repertoires in cytomegalovirus infection. TCRdb ran MiXCR on the reads and lists one entry per CDR3 protein. The profile covers under 150,000 distinct CDR3 sequences, with approximately 9.2% appearing a single time and 10% taken by the ten largest. The specimen was PBMCs. Every receptor here comes from a human donor in good health (CMV status not recorded). Some clones in this sample may be carry-over from other donors' samples.

This clonotype has ten or more counts. CDR3 DNA sequence: TGTGCCAGCAGCAGGAGCGGCACTGAAGCTTTCTTT. Translation gives CASSRSGTEAFF. The gene calls are TRBV7-2 and TRBJ1-1, with D uncertain. The CDR3 has 12 amino acids. CDR1 is SGHTA, CDR2 FQGNSA, per germline. With 5 bases removed from V and 4 bases from J, the gap between germline ends came to 8 bases.

The rearrangement joins TRBV7-9 to TRBJ1-4; 7 bases align to TRBD1. The junction had 7 bases not matched to a gene; V was cut back by 2 bases and J by 7 bases. CDR3 size: 15 residues. CDR1 SEHNR and CDR2 FQNEAQ come from the germline V gene (reference sequence). The CDR3 loop reads CASSLRTGEGEKLFF. CDR3 nucleotide sequence: TGTGCCAGCAGCTTACGGACAGGCGAGGGTGAAAAACTGTTTTTT.

This clonotype came up a few times. The chain has TRBV25-1 and TRBJ1-1; D gene unclear. The germline V gene has CDR1 MGHDK and CDR2 SYGVNS. The V end lost 8 bases, the J end lost 3 bases, and 10 bases lay between the germline ends. CDR3 size: 12 residues. The CDR3, as DNA: TGTGCCAGCCCCACGGCGGACACTGAAGCTTTCTTT. Encoded protein: CASPTADTEAFF.

V is TRBV20-1 and J is TRBJ1-1; no clear D. This CDR3 comprises 13 residues. CDR1 and CDR2 (germline): DFQATT, SNEGSKA (reference sequence). V was pared by 1 base and J by 1 base, with 7 bases between. The CDR3 loop is CSARGSRNTEAFF. The DNA for the CDR3 is TGCAGTGCTAGAGGGTCCCGGAACACTGAAGCTTTCTTT.

Ten or more counts support this clonotype. The rearrangement uses TRBV12-5 and TRBJ2-3, with 10 positions matching TRBD2. The germline V gene has CDR1 LGHNT and CDR2 FRNRAP. The CDR3 totals 19 residues. The V segment lost 3 bases and the J segment 0 bases; nucleotides outside the gene matches: 12. CDR3 in DNA: TGTGCTAGTGGTTTCTCCAAATTAGCGGGGGGCTATAGCACAGATACGCAGTATTTT. Residues: CASGFSKLAGGYSTDTQYF.

The V gene is TRBV28, the J gene TRBJ2-7; tentatively, D is TRBD1 or TRBD2 (5 bases each). Germline loops: CDR1 MDHEN, CDR2 SYDVKM. The length of the CDR3 is 14 residues. The ends were cut back, 6 bases at V and 2 bases at J, with 14 bases in the middle. The CDR3 reads CASRRPGPPYEQYF. In DNA, the CDR3 is TGTGCCAGCAGGCGGCCGGGACCGCCCTACGAGCAGTACTTC.

Many counts were recorded for this clonotype. This chain links TRBV2 with TRBJ1-2; D call uncertain. V was trimmed by 8 bases and J by 2 bases, leaving 9 bases between them. Germline CDR1 is SNHLY and CDR2 is FYNNEI. The CDR3 runs to 12 residues. This CDR3 is CASGVVNYGYTF. For the CDR3, the DNA is TGTGCCAGCGGGGTGGTGAACTATGGCTACACCTTC. The variable domain in full, with the rest retrieved from reference TRBV2 and TRBJ1-2, is EPEVTQTPSHQVTQMGQEVILRCVPISNHLYFYWYRQILGQKVEFLVSFYNNEISEKSEIFDDQFSVERPDGSNFTLKIRSTKLEDSAMYFCASGVVNYGYTFGSGTRLTVV.

This clonotype occurred many times. J is TRBJ2-7 and V is TRBV6-2 or TRBV6-3; D assignment may be TRBD1 or TRBD2 (6 bases each). The V end was cut by 3 bases, the J end by 4 bases, with 22 bases between. Germline V lookup: CDR1 MNHEY, CDR2 SVGEGT. The CDR3 is made up of 17 amino acids. The CDR3 sequence is CASSYGALGGRMYEQYF. The DNA for the CDR3 is TGTGCCAGCAGTTATGGCGCCCTCGGGGGCAGGATGTACGAGCAGTACTTC.

This clonotype was recorded at least ten times. The chain employs TRBV29-1 and TRBJ2-2; D might be TRBD1 or TRBD2, each matching 6 bases. This CDR3 is built from 14 residues. CDR1 is SQVTM and CDR2 is ANQGSEA in the germline V gene. Trimming took 6 bases from V and 2 from J, leaving 13 bases between them. CDR3 residues: CSVAGHVNTGELFF. The CDR3 nucleotides read TGCAGCGTGGCGGGACACGTTAACACCGGGGAGCTGTTTTTT.

V usage is TRBV13 and J usage is TRBJ1-2; perhaps TRBD1 as D (5 bases). Germline V gene lookup returns CDR1 PRHDT and CDR2 FYEKMQ (reference sequence). Trimming removed 5 bases from V and 5 bases from J, with 21 bases in between. The CDR3 totals 16 residues. As DNA, the CDR3 is TGTGCCAGCAGCCCCCCCGCGGGGGACCTCCCTTATGGCTACACCTTC. This translates into CASSPPAGDLPYGYTF.

This clonotype was counted many times. The V and J genes are TRBV19 and TRBJ1-5; no clear D gene. Trimming stripped 2 bases from V and 6 bases from J, with 8 bases between. Germline lookup yields CDR1 LNHDA and CDR2 SQIVND (reference sequence). CDR3 length equals 13 residues. The DNA of the CDR3 is TGTGCCAGTAGTATAAAACAAGGTCAGCCCCAGCATTTT. This encodes CASSIKQGQPQHF. The variable domain in full, with the rest retrieved from reference TRBV19 and TRBJ1-5, is DGGITQSPKYLFRKEGQNVTLSCEQNLNHDAMYWYRQDPGQGLRLIYYSQIVNDFQKGDIAEGYSVSREKKESFPLTVTSAQKNPTAFYLCASSIKQGQPQHFGDGTRLSIL.

This clonotype was seen at least ten times. The V call is TRBV5-1, the J call TRBJ2-1; 12 positions agree with TRBD2. CDR3 length: 17 residues. Germline-derived CDR1 and CDR2 are SGHRS and YFSETQ. Trimming cost V 2 bases and J 6 bases; bases outside gene matches: 9. The CDR3 loop is CASSFRPSGGVSNEQFF. CDR3 coding DNA: TGCGCCAGCAGCTTTAGGCCTAGCGGGGGGGTAAGCAATGAGCAGTTCTTC.

This clonotype was seen at least ten times. The chain is built from TRBV12-3 or TRBV12-4 and TRBJ1-3; 10 nucleotides align to TRBD1. The V segment lost 7 bases and the J segment 4 bases; nucleotides outside the gene matches: 4. The CDR3 has 14 amino acids. The CDR3 nucleotides read TGTGCCAGCAACCTGGGACAGGGGGGAAACACCATATATTTT. This encodes CASNLGQGGNTIYF.

This clonotype has only a few counts. The chain links TRBV29-1 to TRBJ1-2, with D possibly being TRBD1 (5 bases). This CDR3 spans 12 amino acids. Trimming pared 6 bases from V and 3 bases from J, leaving 11 bases between. Germline values: CDR1 SQVTM, CDR2 ANQGSEA. CDR3 amino acids: CSVWDGDYGYTF. As DNA, the CDR3 is TGCAGCGTATGGGACGGAGACTATGGCTACACCTTC.

This clonotype has ten or more counts. The V gene is TRBV20-1, the J gene TRBJ2-3; 10 positions match TRBD2. Germline CDR1 and CDR2: DFQATT and SNEGSKA (reference sequence). This CDR3 contains 15 residues. With 5 bases clipped from V and 0 bases from J, the junction kept 5 bases outside the gene matches. The CDR3 nucleotides are TGCAGTGCTCAGCGGGGGGGGGGGAGCACAGATACGCAGTATTTT. Its translation is CSAQRGGGSTDTQYF.

This clonotype was seen at least ten times. V and J are TRBV20-1 and TRBJ2-7; TRBD2 aligns across 8 bases. The CDR3 contains 15 residues. V gave up 0 bases and J gave up 2 bases; unmatched junction bases: 6. Germline CDR1 reads DFQATT; CDR2 reads SNEGSKA (reference sequence). The DNA of the CDR3 is TGCAGTGCTAGAGATCTTGAGCGGGGGACCTACGAGCAGTACTTC. Its translation: CSARDLERGTYEQYF.

The chain couples TRBV28 to TRBJ2-1; no definite D call. V was clipped by 5 bases and J by 7 bases, with 6 bases between them. Germline assignment: CDR1 MDHEN and CDR2 SYDVKM. The CDR3 totals 11 residues. CDR3 DNA: TGTGCCAGCAGTATCCTGAATGAGCAGTTCTTC. Translated: CASSILNEQFF.

The table lists this clonotype with many counts. The V and J genes are TRBV28 and TRBJ2-2; unclear D gene. Germline V CDR1 and CDR2: MDHEN, SYDVKM. CDR3 length: 13 residues. The germline V and J ends were trimmed by 2 bases and 3 bases, with 4 bases remaining between them. The DNA for the CDR3 is TGTGCCAGCAGTTTACCCTACACCGGGGAGCTGTTTTTT. This encodes CASSLPYTGELFF.

This clonotype was seen at least ten times. This chain connects TRBV4-2 to TRBJ2-2, with D perhaps assigned TRBD1 or TRBD2 (8 bases each). Trimming took 0 bases from V and 1 from J, leaving 12 bases between them. The V gene's germline CDR1 is LGHNA and CDR2 YNFKEQ. This CDR3 region has 17 residues. The CDR3 bases are TGTGCCAGCAGCCAAGATAGCGGGACAGGGAACACCGGGGAGCTGTTTTTT. It encodes CASSQDSGTGNTGELFF.

This clonotype was observed at least ten times. This sequence joins TRBV7-2 and TRBJ2-1; D is uncertain. The V end was cut by 2 bases, the J end by 9 bases, with 11 bases between. Germline V gives CDR1 SGHTA, CDR2 FQGNSA. The CDR3 totals 13 residues. CDR3 sequence reads: CASSLWARGEQFF. The CDR3 DNA follows: TGTGCCAGCAGCTTATGGGCCCGCGGTGAGCAGTTCTTC.

This clonotype appeared a single time. V is TRBV2 and J is TRBJ1-5; D is perhaps TRBD1 (6 bases). CDR1 and CDR2 (germline): SNHLY, FYNNEI. This CDR3 is built from 13 residues. V shed 6 bases and J shed 7 bases, with 13 bases lying between them. CDR3 DNA sequence: TGTGCCAGCAGCAAACAGGGCTTACAGCCCCAGCATTTT. Protein product: CASSKQGLQPQHF. Full variable domain (rest looked up from reference TRBV2 and TRBJ1-5): EPEVTQTPSHQVTQMGQEVILRCVPISNHLYFYWYRQILGQKVEFLVSFYNNEISEKSEIFDDQFSVERPDGSNFTLKIRSTKLEDSAMYFCASSKQGLQPQHFGDGTRLSIL.

This clonotype was observed at least ten times. This chain connects TRBV20-1 to TRBJ1-2; 7 positions agree with TRBD1. CDR1 and CDR2 from the germline V gene are DFQATT and SNEGSKA (reference sequence). This CDR3 region has 14 residues. Trimming at V came to 1 base and at J to 3 bases, leaving 5 bases not matched to a gene. In nucleotides, the CDR3 is TGCAGTGCTAGAGTGACAGGGACCCACTATGGCTACACCTTC. It translates to CSARVTGTHYGYTF.

This clonotype came up many times. V and J are TRBV28 and TRBJ1-2; possible D gene TRBD1, 5 bases. Trimming took 4 bases from V and 6 from J, leaving 12 bases between them. The CDR3 spans 13 residues. CDR1 MDHEN and CDR2 SYDVKM come from the germline V gene. The chain's CDR3 is CASSSDMVDGYTF. As DNA, the CDR3 is TGTGCCAGCAGTTCGGACATGGTGGATGGCTACACCTTC.

Comment on this clonotype: Since a much larger clone is just one base distant, this may be a read error. V is TRBV5-1 and J is TRBJ2-4; the match to TRBD2 covers 8 bases. The junction had 8 bases not matched to a gene; V was cut back by 4 bases and J by 8 bases. The germline V gene encodes CDR1 SGHRS and CDR2 YFSETQ. The CDR3 extends over 14 amino acids. CDR3 sequence: CASSPGGARHIQYF. Written as DNA, the CDR3 is TGCGCCAGCAGCCCGGGGGGGGCAAGGCACATTCAGTACTTC.

Points on this clonotype: At one end the junction does not follow the germline gene, possibly because of a read error. This chain links TRBV7-2 with TRBJ2-1, with TRBD1 matching 11 bases. Per germline, CDR1 SGHTA and CDR2 FQGNSA. The CDR3 contains 15 residues. CDR3 region: CASSLSGQGGDEQCF. The CDR3, as DNA: TGTGCCAGCAGCTTATCGGGACAGGGGGGCGATGAGCAGTGCTTC.

The gene calls are TRBV28 and TRBJ2-7; perhaps TRBD2 as D (6 bases). CDR1 is MDHEN, CDR2 SYDVKM, per germline. Trimming removed 7 bases at V and 5 bases at J, with 27 bases between. The CDR3 sequence is 17 residues long. In nucleotides, the CDR3 is TGTGCCAGCACCCTATCAGGGACTCCCGACGGAAGAAACGAGCAGTACTTC. Translation: CASTLSGTPDGRNEQYF.

This clonotype was seen only a few times. The chain combines TRBV30 with TRBJ2-1, with unresolved D. CDR3 length: 11 amino acids. Germline V gene lookup returns CDR1 GTSNPN and CDR2 SVGIG (reference sequence). V lost 5 bases, J lost 15 bases, and 17 bases lay in between. CDR3 sequence reads: CAWATGQLWFF. CDR3 nucleotides: TGTGCCTGGGCCACCGGGCAGTTATGGTTCTTC.

At least ten counts were recorded for this clonotype. This chain connects TRBV7-8 to TRBJ1-1, with 7 positions matching TRBD1. The CDR3 extends over 16 amino acids. After removal of 5 bases from V and 0 bases from J, the junction contained 9 bases not matched to a gene. Germline V gene data show CDR1 as SGHVS and CDR2 as FQNEAQ. The CDR3 nucleotides are TGTGCCAGCAGCCGAACCCCGACAGGGTTGAACACTGAAGCTTTCTTT. This gives the protein CASSRTPTGLNTEAFF.